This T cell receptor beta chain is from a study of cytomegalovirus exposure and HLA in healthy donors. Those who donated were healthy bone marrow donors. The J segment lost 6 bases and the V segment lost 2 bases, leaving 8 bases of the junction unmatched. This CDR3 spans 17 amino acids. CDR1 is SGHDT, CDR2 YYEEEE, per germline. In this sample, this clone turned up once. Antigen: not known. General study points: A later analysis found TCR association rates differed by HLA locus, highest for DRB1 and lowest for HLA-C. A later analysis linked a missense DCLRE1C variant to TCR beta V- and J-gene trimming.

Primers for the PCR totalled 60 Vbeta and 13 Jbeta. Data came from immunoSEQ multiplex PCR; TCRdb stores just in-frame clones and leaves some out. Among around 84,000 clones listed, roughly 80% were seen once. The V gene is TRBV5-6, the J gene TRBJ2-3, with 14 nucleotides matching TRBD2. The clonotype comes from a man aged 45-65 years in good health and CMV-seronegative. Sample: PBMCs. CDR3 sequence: CASSFSSGTSGGDTQYF. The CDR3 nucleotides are TGTGCCAGCAGCTTCTCCTCCGGGACTAGCGGGGGCGATACGCAGTATTTT.